Listed below are T cell receptor beta chains from one sample, sequenced in a study of control samples from healthy donors and cancer patients. Data came from immunoSEQ multiplex PCR; TCRdb stores just in-frame clones and leaves some out. The sample holds about 83,000 clones, 75% to 95% seen once. Specimen: blood. The source is a man younger than 45 in good health. Each CDR3 is given with its conserved first and last residue. A D gene is named only where the DNA matches it firmly. Only some rows state a clone size, as once, few, many or a class for expanded clones.

size	length	V	D	J	CDR3	DNA
-	13	TRBV12-3/TRBV12-4	-	TRBJ1-1	CASSPRQHTEAFF	TGTGCCAGCAGCCCCAGACAGCACACTGAAGCTTTCTTT
few	17	TRBV28	-	TRBJ1-2	CASTHQTGGVGNYGYTF	TGTGCCAGCACCCACCAAACCGGAGGGGTTGGTAACTATGGCTACACCTTC
-	14	TRBV6-5	TRBD1	TRBJ2-1	CASTSWTGGHEQFF	TGTGCCAGCACCTCCTGGACAGGGGGCCATGAGCAGTTCTTC
-	13	TRBV28	-	TRBJ1-2	CASSFPGNYGYTF	TGTGCCAGCAGTTTCCCGGGGAACTATGGCTACACCTTC
-	14	TRBV7-9	-	TRBJ1-3	CASSQQSSGNTIYF	TGTGCCAGCAGCCAACAGAGCTCTGGAAACACCATATATTTT
-	15	TRBV6-2/TRBV6-3	TRBD1	TRBJ1-5	CASSDYRGSSSAQHF	TGTGCCAGCAGTGATTACAGGGGGTCCTCGTCAGCCCAGCATTTT
-	13	TRBV6-5	-	TRBJ1-2	CASSYYSNYGYTF	TGTGCCAGCAGTTATTACAGCAACTATGGCTACACCTTC
-	15	TRBV28	-	TRBJ1-5	CASSSQGGSNQPQHF	TGTGCCAGCAGTTCCCAGGGAGGGAGCAATCAGCCCCAGCATTTT
few	14	TRBV5-1	-	TRBJ1-4	CASSSGGANEKLFF	TGCGCCAGCAGCTCCGGGGGGGCTAATGAAAAACTGTTTTTT
-	18	TRBV14	-	TRBJ2-3	CASSQVLSRVGTTDTQYF	TGTGCCAGCAGCCAAGTACTTAGCAGGGTCGGGACCACAGATACGCAGTATTTT
once	17	TRBV2	TRBD2	TRBJ2-3	CASRELAGLGFPDTQYF	TGTGCCAGCAGGGAACTAGCGGGGCTGGGTTTCCCAGATACGCAGTATTTT
-	13	TRBV27	-	TRBJ1-1	CASSLSRYTEAFF	TGTGCCAGCAGTTTATCCCGTTACACTGAAGCTTTCTTT
-	13	TRBV19	-	TRBJ2-2	CASSTPGPGELFF	TGTGCCAGTAGTACCCCTGGCCCCGGGGAGCTGTTTTTT
once	13	TRBV30	-	TRBJ2-5	CAWSGGYQETQYF	TGTGCCTGGAGTGGGGGATACCAAGAGACCCAGTACTTC
-	14	TRBV4-1	TRBD1	TRBJ1-6	CASSPGTGNRALHF	TGCGCCAGCAGCCCGGGGACAGGCAATCGAGCCCTCCACTTT
-	16	TRBV6-5	-	TRBJ2-3	CASSYEAAASTDTQYF	TGTGCCAGCAGTTACGAGGCTGCGGCTAGCACAGATACGCAGTATTTT
-	13	TRBV12-3/TRBV12-4	TRBD2	TRBJ2-7	CASSWREAHEQYF	TGTGCCAGCTCGTGGCGGGAGGCCCACGAGCAGTACTTC
-	13	TRBV12-3/TRBV12-4	TRBD1	TRBJ1-2	CASSHRQGYGYTF	TGTGCCAGCAGTCACCGACAGGGTTATGGCTACACCTTC
-	16	TRBV7-9	TRBD2	TRBJ2-3	CASSSDSGVWTDTQYF	TGTGCCAGCAGCTCAGATAGCGGGGTATGGACAGATACGCAGTATTTT
once	12	TRBV13	-	TRBJ2-1	CASSLGYNEQFF	TGTGCCAGCAGCTTAGGGTACAATGAGCAGTTCTTC
-	11	TRBV7-2	-	TRBJ2-2	CASSLRVELFF	TGTGCCAGCAGCCTAAGGGTTGAGCTGTTTTTT
few	15	TRBV7-3	TRBD2	TRBJ2-1	CASSLHPGGQWKQFF	TGTGCCAGCAGCTTACATCCGGGGGGGCAGTGGAAGCAGTTCTTC
-	15	TRBV5-1	-	TRBJ2-2	CASTRTPPNTGELFF	TGCGCCAGCACCCGGACGCCGCCGAACACCGGGGAGCTGTTTTTT
-	15	TRBV6-5	TRBD1	TRBJ2-6	CASRGQGSGANVLTF	TGTGCCAGCAGGGGACAGGGCTCTGGGGCCAACGTCCTGACTTTC
-	15	TRBV7-9	-	TRBJ2-3	CASSPTSPGTDTQYF	TGTGCCAGCAGCCCCACTAGCCCCGGCACAGATACGCAGTATTTT
-	14	TRBV5-5	-	TRBJ1-1	CASSPGRKNTEAFF	TGTGCCAGCAGCCCGGGACGGAAGAACACTGAAGCTTTCTTT
-	13	TRBV3-1/TRBV3-2	-	TRBJ2-7	CASSQAGTYEQYF	TGTGCCAGCAGCCAAGCGGGGACCTACGAGCAGTACTTC
-	14	TRBV7-8	-	TRBJ2-5	CASSLSRSGETQYF	TGTGCCAGCAGCTTAAGCCGGAGTGGGGAGACCCAGTACTTC
few	11	TRBV20-1	-	TRBJ1-1	CSASIPTEAFF	TGCAGTGCTAGTATTCCCACTGAAGCTTTCTTT
-	13	TRBV6-4	TRBD2	TRBJ2-1	CASSSGIRNEQFF	TGTGCCAGCAGTAGCGGGATTAGGAATGAGCAGTTCTTC
once	16	TRBV3-1/TRBV3-2	-	TRBJ2-4	CASSQEDLKAKNIQYF	TGTGCCAGCAGCCAAGAAGATCTTAAGGCCAAAAACATTCAGTACTTC
-	14	TRBV6-4	TRBD2	TRBJ2-3	CASSEAGVGDTQYF	TGTGCCAGCAGTGAAGCGGGAGTCGGGGATACGCAGTATTTT
-	15	TRBV3-1/TRBV3-2	-	TRBJ1-2	CASSQDDGRGFGYTF	TGTGCCAGCAGCCAAGATGACGGACGGGGGTTTGGCTACACCTTC
few	13	TRBV2	-	TRBJ1-5	CASDPGSSQPQHF	TGTGCCAGCGATCCAGGGTCGAGCCAGCCCCAGCATTTT
few	14	TRBV18	-	TRBJ2-2	CASSPLTDTGELFF	TGTGCCAGCTCACCACTAACCGACACCGGGGAGCTGTTTTTT
-	16	TRBV5-1	TRBD2	TRBJ2-2	CASTLGLAGGTGELFF	TGCGCCAGCACCCTGGGACTAGCGGGAGGTACCGGGGAGCTGTTTTTT
-	11	TRBV6-5	-	TRBJ2-7	CASRMNYEQYF	TGTGCCAGCAGGATGAATTACGAGCAGTACTTC
-	15	TRBV27	-	TRBJ2-3	CASNWGLHDTDTQYF	TGTGCCAGCAATTGGGGACTGCATGACACAGATACGCAGTATTTT
-	14	TRBV5-1	-	TRBJ1-2	CASSLQTANYGYTF	TGCGCCAGCAGCTTACAGACCGCTAACTATGGCTACACCTTC
-	13	TRBV6-5	-	TRBJ2-7	CASLDLSSYEQYF	TGTGCCAGCCTGGATCTTAGCTCCTACGAGCAGTACTTC
-	15	TRBV3-1/TRBV3-2	-	TRBJ2-5	CASSQDQEYQETQYF	TGTGCCAGCAGCCAAGATCAGGAGTACCAAGAGACCCAGTACTTC
-	16	TRBV7-2	TRBD2	TRBJ2-3	CASSLYVAGGTDTQYF	TGTGCCAGCAGCTTATACGTAGCGGGGGGCACAGATACGCAGTATTTT
once	14	TRBV27	-	TRBJ2-7	CASSLTDELDEQYF	TGTGCCAGCAGTTTGACTGACGAATTGGACGAGCAGTACTTC
-	16	TRBV13	TRBD2	TRBJ2-2	CASSRRIAGVTGELFF	TGTGCCAGCAGCCGCCGGATAGCGGGAGTCACCGGGGAGCTGTTTTTT
-	15	TRBV4-1	-	TRBJ1-3	CASSQGTQTGNTIYF	TGCGCCAGCAGCCAAGGGACACAAACGGGAAACACCATATATTTT
-	15	TRBV14	-	TRBJ2-6	CASSQVGTRANVLTF	TGTGCCAGCAGCCAAGTTGGGACAAGGGCCAACGTCCTGACTTTC
-	15	TRBV6-6	TRBD1	TRBJ2-7	CASSSPGTGVYEQYF	TGTGCCAGCAGTTCTCCTGGGACAGGAGTCTACGAGCAGTACTTC
-	13	TRBV30	-	TRBJ2-4	CAWSVQYRRTQYF	TGTGCCTGGAGTGTACAGTACAGGAGGACGCAGTACTTC
-	15	TRBV15	-	TRBJ1-1	CATSRDWAGKGEAFF	TGTGCCACCAGCAGAGATTGGGCGGGGAAGGGGGAAGCTTTCTTT
-	14	TRBV9	-	TRBJ2-7	CASSPRGSPYEQYF	TGTGCCAGCAGCCCGAGGGGGAGTCCCTACGAGCAGTACTTC